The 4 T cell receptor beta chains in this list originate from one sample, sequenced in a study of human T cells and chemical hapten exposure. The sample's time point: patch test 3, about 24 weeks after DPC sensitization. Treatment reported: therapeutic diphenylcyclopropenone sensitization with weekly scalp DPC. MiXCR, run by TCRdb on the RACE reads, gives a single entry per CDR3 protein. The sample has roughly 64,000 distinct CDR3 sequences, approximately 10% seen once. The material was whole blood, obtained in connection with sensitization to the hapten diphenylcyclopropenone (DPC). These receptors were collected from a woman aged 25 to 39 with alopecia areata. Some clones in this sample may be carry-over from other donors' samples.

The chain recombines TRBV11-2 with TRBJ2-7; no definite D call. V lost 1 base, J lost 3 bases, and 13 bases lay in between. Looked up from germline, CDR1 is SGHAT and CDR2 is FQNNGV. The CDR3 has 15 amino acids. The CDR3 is CASSLAQASGYEQYF. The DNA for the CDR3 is TGTGCCAGCAGCTTAGCCCAGGCTTCTGGCTACGAGCAGTACTTC. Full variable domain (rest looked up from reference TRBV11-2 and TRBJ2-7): EAGVAQSPRYKIIEKRQSVAFWCNPISGHATLYWYQQILGQGPKLLIQFQNNGVVDDSQLPKDRFSAERLKGVDSTLKIQPAKLEDSAVYLCASSLAQASGYEQYFGPGTRLTVT.

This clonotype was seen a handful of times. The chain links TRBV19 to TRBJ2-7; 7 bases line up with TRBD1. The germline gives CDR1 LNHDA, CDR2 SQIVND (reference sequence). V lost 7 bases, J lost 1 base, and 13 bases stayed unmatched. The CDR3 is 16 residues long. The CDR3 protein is CASTPSRTGNSYEQYF. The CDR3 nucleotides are TGTGCCAGTACCCCTTCCCGGACAGGAAATTCCTACGAGCAGTACTTC.

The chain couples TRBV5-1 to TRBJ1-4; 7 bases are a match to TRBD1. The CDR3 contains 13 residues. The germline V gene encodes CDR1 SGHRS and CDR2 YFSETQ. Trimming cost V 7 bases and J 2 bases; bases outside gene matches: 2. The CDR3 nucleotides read TGCGCCAGCCGGGACAGCACTAATGAAAAACTGTTTTTT. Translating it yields CASRDSTNEKLFF.

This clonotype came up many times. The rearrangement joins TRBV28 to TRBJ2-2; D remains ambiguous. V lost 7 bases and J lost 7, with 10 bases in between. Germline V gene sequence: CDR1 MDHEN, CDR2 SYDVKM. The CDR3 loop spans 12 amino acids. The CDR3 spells CASNGLSGELFF. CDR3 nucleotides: TGTGCCAGCAACGGTTTAAGCGGGGAGCTGTTTTTT.